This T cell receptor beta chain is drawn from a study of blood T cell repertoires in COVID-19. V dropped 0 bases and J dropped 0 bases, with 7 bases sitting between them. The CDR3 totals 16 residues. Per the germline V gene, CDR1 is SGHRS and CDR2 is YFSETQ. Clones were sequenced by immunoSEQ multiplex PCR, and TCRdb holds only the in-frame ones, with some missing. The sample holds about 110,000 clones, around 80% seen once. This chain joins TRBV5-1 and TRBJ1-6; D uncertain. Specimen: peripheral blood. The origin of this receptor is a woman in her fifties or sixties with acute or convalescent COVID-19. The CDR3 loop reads CASSLGSGSYNSPLHF. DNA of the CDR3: TGCGCCAGCAGCTTGGGTTCCGGCTCCTATAATTCACCCCTCCACTTT. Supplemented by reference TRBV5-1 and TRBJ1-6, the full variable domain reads KAGVTQTPRYLIKTRGQQVTLSCSPISGHRSVSWYQQTPGQGLQFLFEYFSETQRNKGNFPGRFSGRQFSNSRSEMNVSTLELGDSALYLCASSLGSGSYNSPLHFGNGTRLTVT.